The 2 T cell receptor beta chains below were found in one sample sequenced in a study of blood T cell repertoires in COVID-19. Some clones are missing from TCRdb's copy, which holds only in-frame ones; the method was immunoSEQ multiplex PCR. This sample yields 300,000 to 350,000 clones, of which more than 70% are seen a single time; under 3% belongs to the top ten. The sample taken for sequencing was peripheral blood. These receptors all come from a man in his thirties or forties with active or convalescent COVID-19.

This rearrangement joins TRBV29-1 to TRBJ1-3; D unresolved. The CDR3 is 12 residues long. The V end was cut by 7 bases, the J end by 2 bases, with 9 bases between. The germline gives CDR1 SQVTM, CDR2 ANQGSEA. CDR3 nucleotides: TGCAGCGCCGCAGGTGCTGGAAACACCATATATTTT. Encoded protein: CSAAGAGNTIYF.

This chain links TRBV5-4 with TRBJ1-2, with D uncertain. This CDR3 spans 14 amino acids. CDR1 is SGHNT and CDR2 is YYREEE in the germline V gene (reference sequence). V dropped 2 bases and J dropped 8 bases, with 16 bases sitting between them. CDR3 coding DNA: TGTGCCAGCAGCTTCAGGATCCCCGAGGGAGGCTACACCTTC. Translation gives CASSFRIPEGGYTF.